The 16 T cell receptor beta chains given below trace back to one sample, sequenced in a study of monozygotic twins with inflammatory bowel disease. TCRdb reanalyzed the 5' RACE reads and collapses them to one entry per CDR3 protein, without DNA. This table lists roughly 330,000 distinct CDR3 sequences. Sequenced input: blood. The receptors come from a human donor with ulcerative colitis or Crohn's disease, or a healthy co-twin of an affected twin (not recorded which).

CDR3 amino acids: CASNLGQSRGTQYF. The chain links TRBV6-1 to TRBJ2-3; TCRdb designates TRBD1, a call that cannot be tested without DNA. This CDR3 comprises 14 residues. Germline V lookup: CDR1 MNHNS, CDR2 SASEGT.

The rearrangement links TRBV5-6 to TRBJ2-7; with no DNA, the TCRdb D assignment of TRBD1 cannot be verified. Germline CDR1 is SGHDT and CDR2 is YYEEEE. The CDR3 sequence is 17 residues long. The CDR3 protein is CASNVRAIRDTRYEQYF. Drawing the rest from reference TRBV5-6 and TRBJ2-7, the complete variable domain is DAGVTQSPTHLIKTRGQQVTLRCSPKSGHDTVSWYQQALGQGPQFIFQYYEEEERQRGNFPDRFSGHQFPNYSSELNVNALLLGDSALYLCASNVRAIRDTRYEQYFGPGTRLTVT.

CDR3 in amino acids: CASSLAQGAGIYEQYF. The chain employs TRBV11-2 and TRBJ2-7; the TCRdb D gene call, TRBD2, has no DNA to confirm it. The CDR3 is made up of 16 amino acids. CDR1 and CDR2 (germline): SGHAT, FQNNGV.

V is TRBV25-1 and J is TRBJ1-1; as DNA is missing, the TRBD1 call by TCRdb cannot be tested. Germline V CDR1 and CDR2: MGHDK, SYGVNS. The CDR3 totals 11 residues. CDR3 in amino acids: CASSGPRGAFF.

V usage is TRBV20-1 and J usage is TRBJ2-1. This CDR3 region has 12 residues. Looked up from germline, CDR1 is DFQATT and CDR2 is SNEGSKA (reference sequence). The CDR3 loop reads CSVRDSLNEQFF.

This chain connects TRBV4-1 to TRBJ2-3; checking the TCRdb D call of TRBD1 is not possible without DNA. This CDR3 spans 13 amino acids. The V gene's germline CDR1 is MGHRA and CDR2 YSYEKL. The CDR3 sequence is CASSQGGEDTQYF.

The chain employs TRBV4-2 and TRBJ1-1. The CDR3 runs 16 residues. Germline lookup yields CDR1 LGHNA and CDR2 YNFKEQ. This chain's CDR3 is CASSQDESLKGTEAFF.

The rearrangement uses TRBV10-3 and TRBJ2-1; TCRdb selects TRBD2, and the lack of DNA leaves this call unchecked. The germline gives CDR1 ENHRY, CDR2 SYGVKD. CDR3 length equals 12 residues. The CDR3 protein is CAISGTDNEQFF.

The V and J genes are TRBV5-1 and TRBJ2-7; the D call from TCRdb, TRBD1, cannot be confirmed without DNA. The CDR3 is made up of 15 amino acids. From germline, CDR1 is SGHRS and CDR2 YFSETQ. The CDR3 region is CASSLSVQGANEQYF.

The CDR3 loop reads CASSLGRKNEQFF. The rearrangement joins TRBV7-8 to TRBJ2-1. CDR3 length: 13 amino acids. Germline loops: CDR1 SGHVS, CDR2 FQNEAQ.

V and J are TRBV5-1 and TRBJ2-4; TCRdb selects TRBD2, and the lack of DNA leaves this call unchecked. Germline CDR1 SGHRS, CDR2 YFSETQ. This CDR3 is 14 amino acids long. CDR3 sequence reads: CASSEGIIGNIQYF.

V is TRBV12-3 or TRBV12-4 and J is TRBJ2-5; TCRdb's assignment of TRBD1 cannot be checked, as there is no DNA. The length of the CDR3 is 14 residues. The CDR3 reads CASTLGQIQETQYF.

The chain employs TRBV21-1 and TRBJ1-1; the D call of TRBD1 rests on TCRdb alone, since no DNA is present to check it. TRBV21-1 is marked as a pseudogene. The CDR3 sequence is 15 residues long. This chain's CDR3 is CASSPSGQKNTEAFF.

This sequence joins TRBV15 and TRBJ1-2. The germline CDR1 and CDR2 sequences are LNHNV and YYDKDF (reference sequence). CDR3 size: 13 residues. The CDR3 reads CATSEALSYGYTF.

CDR3 in amino acids: CASSSWSGNQYF. V is TRBV7-2 and J is TRBJ2-7. The CDR3 runs to 12 residues. CDR1 is SGHTA and CDR2 is FQGNSA in the germline V gene.

The chain links TRBV7-9 to TRBJ2-3; TCRdb's D call, TRBD1, is unchecked because there is no DNA. Germline V gene lookup returns CDR1 SEHNR and CDR2 FQNEAQ (reference sequence). The CDR3 totals 14 residues. CDR3 region: CASSALGGTDTQYF.